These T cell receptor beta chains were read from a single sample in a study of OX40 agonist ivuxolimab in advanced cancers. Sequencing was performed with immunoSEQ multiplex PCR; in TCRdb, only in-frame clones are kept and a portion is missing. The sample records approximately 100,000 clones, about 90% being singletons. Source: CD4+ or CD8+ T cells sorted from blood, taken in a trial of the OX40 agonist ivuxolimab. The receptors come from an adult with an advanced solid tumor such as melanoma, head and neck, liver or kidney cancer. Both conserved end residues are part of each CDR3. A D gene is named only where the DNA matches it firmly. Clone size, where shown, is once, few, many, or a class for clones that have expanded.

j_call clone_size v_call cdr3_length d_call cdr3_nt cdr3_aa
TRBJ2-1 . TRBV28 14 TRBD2 TGTGCCAGCAGTTTGCGTATCCGGGGGGGGCTTAAGCTCTTC CASSLRIRGGLKLF
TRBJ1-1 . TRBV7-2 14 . TGTGCCAGCAGCTTAGGAGGTACGAACACTGAAGCTTTCTTT CASSLGGTNTEAFF
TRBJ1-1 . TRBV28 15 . TGTGCCAGCAGTTTTCGAGCAGGAACGCACACTGAAGCTTTCTTT CASSFRAGTHTEAFF
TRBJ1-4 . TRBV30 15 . TGTGCCTGGAGTGTGCAGGAATCAACTAATGAAAAACTGTTTTTT CAWSVQESTNEKLFF
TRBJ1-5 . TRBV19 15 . TGTGCCAGTAGGGGGGGACCCAATAGCAATCAGCCCCAGCATTTT CASRGGPNSNQPQHF
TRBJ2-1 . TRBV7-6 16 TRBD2 TGTGCCAGCAGCTTACTTTCGTTTGGCGGGGGGACAGAGCAGTTCTTC CASSLLSFGGGTEQFF
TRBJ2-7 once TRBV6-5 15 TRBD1 TGTGCCAGCAGCCGGCATGGACAGGGCTCCTACGAGCAGTACTTC CASSRHGQGSYEQYF
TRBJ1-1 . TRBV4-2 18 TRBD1 TGTGCCAGCAGCCAAGGGGTTATGCACAGGGGGGCGGACACTGAAGCTTTCTTT CASSQGVMHRGADTEAFF
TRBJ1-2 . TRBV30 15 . TGTGCCTGGAGTGCCGGACAGATAGACACAGATGGCTACACCTTC CAWSAGQIDTDGYTF
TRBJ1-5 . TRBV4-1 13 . TGCGCCAGCAGCCAGGGTTCCGATCAGCCCCAGCATTTT CASSQGSDQPQHF
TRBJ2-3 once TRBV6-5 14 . TGTGCCTCAAAAAAAGGCAGCCGCACAGATACGCAGTATTTT CASKKGSRTDTQYF
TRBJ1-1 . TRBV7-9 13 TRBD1 TGTGCCAGCAGCGGAACAGGGGGCACTGAAGCTTTCTTT CASSGTGGTEAFF
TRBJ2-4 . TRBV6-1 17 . TGTGCCAGCAGTGAAAGGTGGCTCTTCTTAGCCAAAAACATTCAGTACTTC CASSERWLFLAKNIQYF
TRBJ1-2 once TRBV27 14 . TGTGCCAGCGCCCGGACAGATCGTTACTATGGCTACACCTTC CASARTDRYYGYTF
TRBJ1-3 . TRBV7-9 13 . TGTGCCAGCAGCTCCAGGGAAGGGGACACCATATATTTT CASSSREGDTIYF